This T cell receptor beta chain stems from a study of a mutant IDH1 vaccine in newly diagnosed glioma. Study-level information: Across weeks 1, 3, 5, 7, 11, 15, 19 and 23, patients received a vaccination each time, eight in all. Patients got radiotherapy, temozolomide, or both beforehand, and most got both. Onset of vaccination occurred 4-6 weeks following radiotherapy alone, or with temozolomide cycles.

The repertoire was sequenced with immunoSEQ multiplex PCR; TCRdb's copy has only in-frame clones and lacks some. The sample comprises approximately 40,000 clones, 70% to 80% of which are singletons, and roughly 5% rests with the top ten. V was shortened by 3 bases and J by 4 bases, with 21 bases between the two germline ends. CDR1 and CDR2 (germline): GTSNPN, SVGIG (reference sequence). The CDR3 covers 16 residues. Time point defined: week 5, during vaccination. The vaccine gave 300 ug of a 20-mer mutant IDH1 peptide subcutaneously per dose. On this clone itself: Its antigen is still unknown.

This TCR was recovered from a man in his forties with glioma. Sequencing was performed on PBMCs, taken from a glioma patient whose treatment included an IDH1 peptide vaccine. The J gene is TRBJ1-1, the V gene TRBV30, with D possibly TRBD1 on 5 matching bases. This CDR3 is CAWSARFRDSLTEAFF. The CDR3 region has the DNA TGTGCCTGGAGCGCGCGGTTTCGGGACTCCCTCACTGAAGCTTTCTTT.